The sequence of this T cell receptor beta chain was determined in a study of response to subunit inactivated influenza vaccine. TCRdb fed the RT-PCR reads into MiXCR, producing one record per CDR3 protein. The data hold 530,000 or so distinct CDR3 sequences, with roughly 25% observed a single time. The CDR3 is 15 amino acids. CDR1 SGHVS and CDR2 FQNEAQ come from the germline V gene. V lost 5 bases to trimming and J lost 8 bases; unmatched junction nucleotides: 11. Overall study results and limits: Few additional T cells are recruited per seasonal influenza vaccination, authors suggested.

About this clonotype: Its antigen is as yet unknown.

The V gene is TRBV7-8, the J gene TRBJ2-1; 8 nucleotides align to TRBD2. This TCR came from a man aged 50 to 59 who received an inactivated influenza vaccine. The starting material was CD4+ T cells sorted from PBMCs, obtained roughly 5 days after vaccination. In nucleotides, the CDR3 is TGTGCCAGCAGCAAGACTAGCGACGGTTCCTATGAGCAGTTCTTC. Its protein is CASSKTSDGSYEQFF.